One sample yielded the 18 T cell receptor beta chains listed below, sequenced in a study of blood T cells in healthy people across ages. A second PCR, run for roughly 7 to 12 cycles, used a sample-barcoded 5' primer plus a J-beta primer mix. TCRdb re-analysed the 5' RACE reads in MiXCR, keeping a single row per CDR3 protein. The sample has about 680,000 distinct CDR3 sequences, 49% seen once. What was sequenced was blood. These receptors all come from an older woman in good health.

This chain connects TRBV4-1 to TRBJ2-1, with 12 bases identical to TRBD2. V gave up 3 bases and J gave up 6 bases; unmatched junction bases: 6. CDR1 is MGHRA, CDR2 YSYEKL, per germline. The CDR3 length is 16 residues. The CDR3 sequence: CASSHSLAGGTNEQFF. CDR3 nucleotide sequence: TGCGCCAGCAGCCATAGTCTAGCGGGAGGGACCAATGAGCAGTTCTTC.

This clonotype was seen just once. The CDR3 spells CASSLGGGAFLNNYGYTF. In DNA form, the CDR3 reads TGTGCCAGCAGCTTAGGAGGGGGGGCGTTTCTGAATAACTATGGCTACACCTTC. The rearrangement joins TRBV7-2 to TRBJ1-2, with D possibly matching TRBD1 (6 bases). The CDR3 has 18 amino acids. In germline, CDR1 is SGHTA, CDR2 FQGNSA. The ends were cut back, 1 base at V and 1 base at J, with 19 bases in the middle.

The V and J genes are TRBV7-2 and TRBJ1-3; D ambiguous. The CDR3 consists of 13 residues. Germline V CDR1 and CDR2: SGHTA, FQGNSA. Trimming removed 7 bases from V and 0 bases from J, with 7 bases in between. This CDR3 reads CASKGSSGNTIYF. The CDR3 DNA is TGTGCCAGCAAAGGGAGCTCTGGAAACACCATATATTTT.

This chain's CDR3 is CATGDRGRETQYF. CDR3 sequence (DNA): TGTGCCACCGGAGACAGGGGGCGTGAGACCCAGTACTTC. The chain links TRBV24-1 to TRBJ2-5; 10 nucleotides align to TRBD1. The CDR3 has 13 amino acids. The ends lost 9 bases at V and 5 bases at J; junction bases unmatched: 5. The germline CDR1 and CDR2 sequences are KGHDR and SFDVKD.

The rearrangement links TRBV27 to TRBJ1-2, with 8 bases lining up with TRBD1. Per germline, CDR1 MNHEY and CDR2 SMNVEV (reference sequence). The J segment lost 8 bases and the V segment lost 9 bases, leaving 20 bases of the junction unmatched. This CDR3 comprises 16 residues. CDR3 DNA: TGTGCCAGACGGATTCCTAGGGACAGGCCTTTGGGAGGCTACACCTTC. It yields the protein CARRIPRDRPLGGYTF.

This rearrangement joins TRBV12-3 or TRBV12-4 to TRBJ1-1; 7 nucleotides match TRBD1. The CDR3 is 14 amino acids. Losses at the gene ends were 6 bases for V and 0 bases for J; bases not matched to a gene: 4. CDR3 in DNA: TGTGCCAGCAGGTCCGGGACAGTGAACACTGAAGCTTTCTTT. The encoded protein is CASRSGTVNTEAFF.

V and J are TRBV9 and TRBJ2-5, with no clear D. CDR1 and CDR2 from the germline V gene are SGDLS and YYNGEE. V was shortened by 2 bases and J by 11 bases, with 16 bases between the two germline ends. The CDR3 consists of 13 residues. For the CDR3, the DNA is TGTGCCAGCAGCGTTGGGCCTACCAGTGAGCAGTACTTC. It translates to CASSVGPTSEQYF.

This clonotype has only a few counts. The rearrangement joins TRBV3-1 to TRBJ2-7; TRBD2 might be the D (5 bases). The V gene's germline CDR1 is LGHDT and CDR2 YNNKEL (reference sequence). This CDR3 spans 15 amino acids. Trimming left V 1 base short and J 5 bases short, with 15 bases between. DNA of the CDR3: TGTGCCAGCAGCCAAGGAAGCTCGGACTTAAACGAGCAGTACTTC. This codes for CASSQGSSDLNEQYF.

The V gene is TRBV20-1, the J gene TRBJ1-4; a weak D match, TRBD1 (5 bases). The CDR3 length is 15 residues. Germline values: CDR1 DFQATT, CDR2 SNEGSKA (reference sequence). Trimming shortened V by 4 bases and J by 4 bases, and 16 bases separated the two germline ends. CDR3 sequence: CSAITRDSFNEKLFF. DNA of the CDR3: TGCAGTGCTATAACCCGGGACTCCTTTAATGAAAAACTGTTTTTT.

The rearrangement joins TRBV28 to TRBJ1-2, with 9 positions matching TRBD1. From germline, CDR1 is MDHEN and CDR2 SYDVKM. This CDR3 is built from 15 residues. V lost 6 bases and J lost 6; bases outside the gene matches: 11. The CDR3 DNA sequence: TGTGCCAGCAGCACCCCGGGACAGGGAAGGAATGGCTACACCTTC. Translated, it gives CASSTPGQGRNGYTF.

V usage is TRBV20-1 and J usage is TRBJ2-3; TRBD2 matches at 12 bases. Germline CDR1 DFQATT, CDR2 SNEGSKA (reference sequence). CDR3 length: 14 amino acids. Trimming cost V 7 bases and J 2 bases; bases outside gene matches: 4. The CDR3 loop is CSGLAGGSTDTQYF. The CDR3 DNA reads TGCAGTGGTCTAGCGGGAGGGTCCACAGATACGCAGTATTTT.

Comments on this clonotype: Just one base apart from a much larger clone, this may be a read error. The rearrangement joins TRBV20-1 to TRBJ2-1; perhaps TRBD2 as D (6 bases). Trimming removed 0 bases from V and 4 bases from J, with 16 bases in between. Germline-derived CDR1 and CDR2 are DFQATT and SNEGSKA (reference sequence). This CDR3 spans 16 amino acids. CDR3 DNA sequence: TGCAGTGCTAGAGATCCCTTAGCGGAATCGTACAATGAGCAGTTCTTC. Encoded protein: CSARDPLAESYNEQFF.

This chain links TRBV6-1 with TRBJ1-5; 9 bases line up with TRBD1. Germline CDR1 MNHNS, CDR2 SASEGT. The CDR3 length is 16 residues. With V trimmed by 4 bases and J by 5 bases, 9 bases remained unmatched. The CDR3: CASSVTSNRGHQPQHF. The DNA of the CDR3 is TGTGCCAGCAGTGTAACGTCTAACAGGGGGCATCAGCCCCAGCATTTT.

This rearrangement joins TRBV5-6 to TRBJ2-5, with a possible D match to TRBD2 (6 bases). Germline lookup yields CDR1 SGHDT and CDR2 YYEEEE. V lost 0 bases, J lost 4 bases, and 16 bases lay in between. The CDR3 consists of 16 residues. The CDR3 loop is CASSLALASLRETQYF. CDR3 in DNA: TGTGCCAGCAGCTTGGCACTAGCTAGTTTAAGAGAGACCCAGTACTTC. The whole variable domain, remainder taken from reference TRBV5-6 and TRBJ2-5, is DAGVTQSPTHLIKTRGQQVTLRCSPKSGHDTVSWYQQALGQGPQFIFQYYEEEERQRGNFPDRFSGHQFPNYSSELNVNALLLGDSALYLCASSLALASLRETQYFGPGTRLLVL.

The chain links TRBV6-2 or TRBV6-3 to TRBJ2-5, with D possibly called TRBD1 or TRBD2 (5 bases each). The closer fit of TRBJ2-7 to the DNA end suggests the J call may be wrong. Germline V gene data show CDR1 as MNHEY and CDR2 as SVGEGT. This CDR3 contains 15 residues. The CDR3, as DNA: TGTGCCAGCAGTTACTCGAATCGGGGCCTGTACGAGCAGTACTTC. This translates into CASSYSNRGLYEQYF.

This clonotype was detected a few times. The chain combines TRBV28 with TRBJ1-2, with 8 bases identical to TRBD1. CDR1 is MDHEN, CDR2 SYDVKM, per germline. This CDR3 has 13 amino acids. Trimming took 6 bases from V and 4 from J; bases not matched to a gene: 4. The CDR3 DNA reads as TGTGCCAGCAGGGCCGGACAGGGCTATGGCTACACCTTC. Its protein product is CASRAGQGYGYTF.

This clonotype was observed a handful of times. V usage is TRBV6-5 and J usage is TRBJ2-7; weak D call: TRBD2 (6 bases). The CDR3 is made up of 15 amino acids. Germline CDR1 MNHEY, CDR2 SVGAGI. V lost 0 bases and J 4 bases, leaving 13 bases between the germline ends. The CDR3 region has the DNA TGTGCCAGCAGTTACTCATACGGGAGTTCATACGAGCAGTACTTC. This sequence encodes CASSYSYGSSYEQYF.

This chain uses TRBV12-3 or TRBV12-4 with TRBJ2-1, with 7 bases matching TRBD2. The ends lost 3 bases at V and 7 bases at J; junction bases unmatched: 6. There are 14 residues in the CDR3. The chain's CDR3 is CASSLMWGGNEQFF. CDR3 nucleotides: TGTGCCAGCAGTTTGATGTGGGGGGGAAATGAGCAGTTCTTC.